The 20 T cell receptor beta chains below all came from one sample that was sequenced in a study of blood T cell repertoires in COVID-19. TCRdb keeps only in-frame clones here, not all; method: immunoSEQ multiplex PCR. The sample records under 200,000 clones, roughly 89% being singletons. Sequenced sample: peripheral blood. The receptors stem from a woman between 55 and 75 years old who had recovered from COVID-19.

The genes are TRBV27 and TRBJ1-5, with 8 bases identical to TRBD1. The CDR3 totals 16 residues. Trimming at V came to 4 bases and at J to 0 bases, leaving 5 bases not matched to a gene. The germline V gene has CDR1 MNHEY and CDR2 SMNVEV (reference sequence). The CDR3 DNA is TGTGCCAGCAGTTCAATCGGGACAGGTAGCAATCAGCCCCAGCATTTT. Residues: CASSSIGTGSNQPQHF.

The rearrangement links TRBV28 to TRBJ1-1; the match to TRBD1 covers 8 bases. Trimming removed 6 bases from V and 5 bases from J; junction bases left unmatched: 14. There are 16 residues in the CDR3. CDR1 is MDHEN and CDR2 is SYDVKM in the germline V gene. The CDR3 loop reads CASRMWQGARDTEAFF. As DNA, the CDR3 is TGTGCCAGCAGGATGTGGCAGGGGGCGCGTGATACTGAAGCTTTCTTT.

This clone appeared a single time. The rearrangement links TRBV18 to TRBJ1-5; 7 bases are shared with TRBD1. Germline CDR1 reads KGHSH; CDR2 reads LQKENI. The CDR3 extends over 17 amino acids. V was clipped by 2 bases and J by 2 bases; unmatched bases: 9. CDR3 sequence: CASSPTSGGVGNQPQHF. CDR3 DNA: TGTGCCAGCTCACCAACCTCAGGGGGAGTAGGCAATCAGCCCCAGCATTTT.

V and J are TRBV6-5 and TRBJ2-2; tentatively, D is TRBD1 (6 bases). The CDR3 length is 15 residues. Looked up from germline, CDR1 is MNHEY and CDR2 is SVGAGI. V gave up 7 bases and J gave up 3 bases, with 15 bases separating them. CDR3 bases: TGTGCCAGCACCGTACAGGGTTCGCACACCGGGGAGCTGTTTTTT. This sequence encodes CASTVQGSHTGELFF.

This rearrangement joins TRBV10-3 to TRBJ1-5, with D perhaps TRBD1 (5 bases). Trimming left V 0 bases short and J 7 bases short, with 7 bases between. The CDR3 spans 13 residues. CDR1 and CDR2 (germline): ENHRY, SYGVKD. The CDR3 loop reads CAISESGVQPQHF. The CDR3 DNA reads as TGTGCCATCAGTGAGTCAGGGGTCCAGCCCCAGCATTTT.

The chain couples TRBV18 to TRBJ2-7, with 10 bases identical to TRBD1. CDR1 is KGHSH and CDR2 is LQKENI in the germline V gene. This CDR3 is built from 14 residues. V shed 6 bases, J shed 3 bases, and the junction held 5 bases outside the gene matches. The CDR3 DNA follows: TGTGCCAGCTCCTCGGGACAGGGGATCTACGAGCAGTACTTC. This encodes CASSSGQGIYEQYF.

V gene TRBV6-5 combines with J gene TRBJ2-7, with a tentative D call TRBD1 (6 bases). The ends were cut back, 4 bases at V and 0 bases at J, with 10 bases in the middle. CDR3 length equals 14 residues. Germline lookup yields CDR1 MNHEY and CDR2 SVGAGI. CDR3 nucleotide sequence: TGTGCCAGCAGTTCCAGGGACATCTCCTACGAGCAGTACTTC. It encodes CASSSRDISYEQYF.

This clone was detected once. The chain is built from TRBV6-2 or TRBV6-3 and TRBJ1-3; D gene uncertain. The CDR3 is 15 residues long. CDR1 and CDR2 from the germline V gene are MNHEY and SVGEGT. The germline V and J ends were trimmed by 5 bases and 2 bases, with 13 bases remaining between them. CDR3 coding DNA: TGTGCCAGCAGTGCCGGTAGCTACCCTGGAAACACCATATATTTT. Its protein is CASSAGSYPGNTIYF.

This chain links TRBV19 with TRBJ2-5; possibly TRBD2 for D (5 bases). This CDR3 is built from 13 residues. Germline V gives CDR1 LNHDA, CDR2 SQIVND (reference sequence). The ends were cut back, 3 bases at V and 5 bases at J, with 10 bases in the middle. CDR3 sequence reads: CASSMNRGETQYF. In nucleotides, the CDR3 is TGTGCCAGTAGTATGAACAGAGGGGAGACCCAGTACTTC. The entire variable domain, with the rest obtained from reference TRBV19 and TRBJ2-5, is as follows: DGGITQSPKYLFRKEGQNVTLSCEQNLNHDAMYWYRQDPGQGLRLIYYSQIVNDFQKGDIAEGYSVSREKKESFPLTVTSAQKNPTAFYLCASSMNRGETQYFGPGTRLLVL.

The rearrangement joins TRBV11-1 to TRBJ2-2; D gene unclear. Germline V gives CDR1 SGHAT, CDR2 FQDESV (reference sequence). The V end lost 0 bases, the J end lost 5 bases, and 7 bases lay between the germline ends. There are 14 residues in the CDR3. The CDR3 region is CASSLALRTGELFF. The CDR3 region has the DNA TGTGCCAGCAGCTTAGCTTTACGGACCGGGGAGCTGTTTTTT.

This rearrangement joins TRBV5-8 to TRBJ1-2; possible D gene TRBD1, 5 bases. This CDR3 has 16 amino acids. V was pared by 0 bases and J by 2 bases, with 14 bases between. Germline CDR1 is SGHTS and CDR2 is YDEGEE. CDR3 DNA sequence: TGTGCCAGCAGCTTGGGCCTTTCGACAGCCAACTATGGCTACACCTTC. Its protein product is CASSLGLSTANYGYTF.

This chain joins TRBV15 and TRBJ2-7, with D hard to call. This CDR3 region has 14 residues. CDR1 and CDR2 from the germline V gene are LNHNV and YYDKDF (reference sequence). Trimming took off 8 bases at V and 0 bases at J, with 14 bases between the two ends. CDR3: CATGGDLNSYEQYF. The CDR3 DNA is TGTGCCACCGGTGGAGACCTAAACTCCTACGAGCAGTACTTC.

The chain joins TRBV4-1 to TRBJ2-3, with D perhaps matching TRBD2 (5 bases). Per the germline V gene, CDR1 is MGHRA and CDR2 is YSYEKL. V was shortened by 4 bases and J by 2 bases, with 10 bases between the two germline ends. The length of the CDR3 is 14 residues. In DNA, the CDR3 is TGCGCCAGCAGCCTGCAGCGGTTCACAGATACGCAGTATTTT. Residues: CASSLQRFTDTQYF.

The chain combines TRBV5-1 with TRBJ1-5, with 8 bases identical to TRBD1. V dropped 1 base and J dropped 7; count of bases not matched to a gene: 4. This CDR3 has 14 residues. Germline CDR1 SGHRS, CDR2 YFSETQ. DNA of the CDR3: TGCGCCAGCAGCTTGAGCCCAGGGGGCCAGCCCCAGCATTTT. It encodes CASSLSPGGQPQHF.

This chain uses TRBV24-1 with TRBJ2-5, with D tentatively TRBD2 (6 bases). Trimming removed 2 bases from V and 3 bases from J, with 9 bases in between. The CDR3 runs 14 residues. Germline assignment: CDR1 KGHDR and CDR2 SFDVKD. CDR3 region: CATSDSRGKETQYF. CDR3 sequence (DNA): TGTGCCACCAGTGATTCTCGGGGGAAAGAGACCCAGTACTTC.

The chain employs TRBV5-1 and TRBJ2-7; weak D call: TRBD1 (6 bases). Germline V gives CDR1 SGHRS, CDR2 YFSETQ. The V gene lost 0 bases and the J gene lost 7 bases, with 17 bases spanning the gap. CDR3 length: 15 residues. CDR3 sequence reads: CASSLARGVSTEQYF. CDR3 nucleotide sequence: TGCGCCAGCAGCTTGGCCAGGGGCGTTAGCACGGAGCAGTACTTC.

This clone was picked up one time. The chain combines TRBV2 with TRBJ2-1; the match to TRBD2 covers 12 bases. The CDR3 consists of 13 residues. Germline V gives CDR1 SNHLY, CDR2 FYNNEI. The J segment lost 10 bases and the V segment lost 8 bases, leaving 6 bases of the junction unmatched. The chain's CDR3 is CASLGLAGLEQFF. CDR3 nucleotides: TGTGCCAGCTTAGGACTAGCGGGGCTCGAGCAGTTCTTC.

The chain joins TRBV6-6 to TRBJ2-7; D may be TRBD2 (6 bases). This CDR3 spans 11 amino acids. CDR1 is MNHNY and CDR2 is SVGAGI in the germline V gene (reference sequence). V was pared by 11 bases and J by 4 bases, with 12 bases between. The CDR3 is CASKEGYEQYF. Here the CDR3 DNA reads TGTGCCTCCAAGGAGGGGTACGAGCAGTACTTC.

This clone was seen only a few times. The chain couples TRBV6-5 to TRBJ2-2, with D hard to call. The V gene's germline CDR1 is MNHEY and CDR2 SVGAGI. There are 14 residues in the CDR3. The V gene lost 6 bases and the J gene lost 3 bases, with 11 bases spanning the gap. Here the CDR3 reads CASRIQSDTGELFF. The CDR3, as DNA: TGTGCCAGCAGGATACAGAGTGACACCGGGGAGCTGTTTTTT.

The rearrangement uses TRBV28 and TRBJ2-7; weak D call: TRBD2 (6 bases). Germline assignment: CDR1 MDHEN and CDR2 SYDVKM. The CDR3 spans 15 residues. Trimming pared 1 base from V and 3 bases from J, leaving 13 bases between. The chain's CDR3 is CASSLSPVGGYEQYF. CDR3 coding DNA: TGTGCCAGCAGTTTATCACCCGTCGGGGGCTACGAGCAGTACTTC.